These T cell receptor beta chains were read from a single sample in a study of T cells in Graves' hyperthyroidism and ophthalmopathy. TCRdb processed the multiplex PCR reads anew with MiXCR; each CDR3 protein has one entry. This table holds roughly 530,000 distinct CDR3 sequences, approximately 17% found once. The sequencing sample was made of blood. These receptors all stem from a woman between 18 and 29 years old with Graves' ophthalmopathy. CDR3s include the opening cysteine and the closing phenylalanine or tryptophan. The D gene is left open where the match is weak. Rows give clone size only sometimes, using once, few, many, or a class for an expanded clone.

d_call	v_call	clone_size	cdr3_length	j_call	cdr3_nt	cdr3_aa
NA	TRBV7-9	NA	14	TRBJ2-1	TGTGCCAGCAGCTCGACTAGAAGAGGGAATGAGCAGTTCTTC	CASSSTRRGNEQFF
TRBD2	TRBV6-2/TRBV6-3	NA	19	TRBJ2-6	TGTGCCAGCAGTTACACCCTTAGCGGGGGGGCCTCCGGGGCCAACGTCCTGACTTTC	CASSYTLSGGASGANVLTF
NA	TRBV10-3	NA	13	TRBJ2-2	TGTGCCATCAGTGGACACTCCACCGGGGAGCTGTTTTTT	CAISGHSTGELFF
NA	TRBV11-2	many	11	TRBJ2-7	TGTGCCAGCAGCTCGGCAGCCGAGCAGTACTTC	CASSSAAEQYF
TRBD2	TRBV5-4	NA	18	TRBJ2-1	TGTGCCAGCAGCGCAAACTATCGGACTAGCGGAGCGTACAATGAGCAGTTCTTC	CASSANYRTSGAYNEQFF
NA	TRBV29-1	NA	14	TRBJ1-2	TGCAGCGTTGAATCCACACAGGGCACAGGAGGCTACACCTTC	CSVESTQGTGGYTF
NA	TRBV11-2	many	16	TRBJ1-1	TGTGCCAGCAGCCGATTTGGGCAAGGGACGAACACTGAAGCTTTCTTT	CASSRFGQGTNTEAFF
NA	TRBV30	many	15	TRBJ2-2	TGTGCCTGGAGTGTAAAGTCGGTTGGGACCGGGGAGCTGTTTTTT	CAWSVKSVGTGELFF
NA	TRBV6-1	many	12	TRBJ1-6	NA	CASSSSNSPLHF
NA	TRBV30	NA	11	TRBJ1-2	TGTGCCTGGAGCGGGTCCTATGGCTACACCTTC	CAWSGSYGYTF
NA	TRBV7-8	NA	16	TRBJ2-2	TGTGCCAGCAGCTTTGGAAGGGGCCCGAACACCGGGGAGCTGTTTTTT	CASSFGRGPNTGELFF
NA	TRBV12-3/TRBV12-4	many	13	TRBJ2-4	TGTGCCAGCAGTTCCCATGGGGAGGACATTCAGTACTTC	CASSSHGEDIQYF
NA	TRBV27	many	15	TRBJ2-1	TGTGCCAGCAGTTTCAGTCTCACAGGGATCAATGAGCAGTTCTTC	CASSFSLTGINEQFF
NA	TRBV3-1	many	14	TRBJ1-1	TGTGCCAGCGGTTCGGGTTTGGGGGGCACTGAAGCTTTCTTT	CASGSGLGGTEAFF
TRBD1	TRBV6-5	NA	15	TRBJ1-1	TGTGCCAGCAGTTACCTCACAGGGGTGAACACTGAAGCTTTCTTT	CASSYLTGVNTEAFF
NA	TRBV7-9	NA	15	TRBJ1-3	TGTGCCAGCAGCCTTAGGGAGGTTACTGGAAACACCATATATTTT	CASSLREVTGNTIYF
NA	TRBV18	NA	13	TRBJ1-5	TGTGCCAGCTCACCAAGTGAGAATCAGCCCCAGCATTTT	CASSPSENQPQHF
NA	TRBV29-1	few	15	TRBJ1-3	TGCAGCGTTGAAGAGTGGCGCTTCTCTGGAAACACCATATATTTT	CSVEEWRFSGNTIYF
TRBD2	TRBV6-5	many	14	TRBJ2-1	TGTGCCAGCAGTTACTCGACTAGCATAAATGAGCAGTTCTTC	CASSYSTSINEQFF
TRBD1	TRBV20-1	few	17	TRBJ2-7	TGCAGTGCTAGACACTCCAGGACAGGGGAAGAAAACTACGAGCAGTACTTC	CSARHSRTGEENYEQYF
TRBD1	TRBV27	many	15	TRBJ1-6	TGTGCCAGCAGCGGGTGGACAGGGCAACAATCACCCCTCCACTTT	CASSGWTGQQSPLHF
TRBD1	TRBV30	many	13	TRBJ2-7	TGTGCCTGGACCTCCGGGACAGGGGGCGAGCAGTACTTC	CAWTSGTGGEQYF
NA	TRBV5-1	NA	15	TRBJ1-5	TGCGCCGGCAGCTTGGGTGGTTATAGCAATCAGCCCCAGCATTTT	CAGSLGGYSNQPQHF
NA	TRBV2	once	15	TRBJ2-1	TGTGCCAGCAGTGAGTGGGCAGGGGAGGGCAATGAGCAGTTCTTC	CASSEWAGEGNEQFF
NA	TRBV20-1	NA	11	TRBJ1-6	TGCAGTACCAAAGGGGCGCCGGCCCTCCACTTT	CSTKGAPALHF
NA	TRBV6-1	few	15	TRBJ2-3	TGTGCCAGCAGTGAAACGGGCTCAAGCACAGATACGCAGTATTTT	CASSETGSSTDTQYF
NA	TRBV4-1	NA	15	TRBJ2-1	TGCGCCAGCAGCAGGGCTTCGGGCCAATACAATGAGCAGTTCTTC	CASSRASGQYNEQFF
TRBD1	TRBV12-3/TRBV12-4	many	16	TRBJ1-6	TGTGCCAGCAGTTCAAGTAACAGGGGGCTTTTTTCACCCCTCCACTTT	CASSSSNRGLFSPLHF
NA	TRBV2	NA	15	TRBJ1-1	TGTGCCAGCCTGTTTCGGGCAGGGTTAGGCACTGAAGCTTTCTTT	CASLFRAGLGTEAFF
TRBD1	TRBV2	many	14	TRBJ1-1	TGTGCCAGCAGGGGACAGGGGGACCTCCGGGAGGCTTTCTTT	CASRGQGDLREAFF
NA	TRBV2	few	14	TRBJ2-7	TGTGCCAGCAGTGAAGACAGGGGGGGCTACGAACAGTACTTC	CASSEDRGGYEQYF
NA	TRBV7-9	NA	16	TRBJ1-2	TGTGCCAGCAGCCGTGGGGCGGTGACGTTCGACTATGGCTACACCTTC	CASSRGAVTFDYGYTF
TRBD1	TRBV4-1	few	13	TRBJ2-1	TGCGCCAGCAGCCAGCACAGGGGTGGTGAGCAGTTCTTC	CASSQHRGGEQFF
NA	TRBV24-1	many	13	TRBJ2-7	TGTGCCACCAGTCCTGACAGCTCCTACGAGCAGTACTTC	CATSPDSSYEQYF
TRBD2	TRBV14	few	17	TRBJ2-1	TGTGCCAGCAGCCTACTAGCGGGGGGTAGGTCCTACAATGAGCAGTTCTTC	CASSLLAGGRSYNEQFF
TRBD1	TRBV10-3	NA	18	TRBJ1-6	TGTGCCATCAGTGGAGCTGCTTCCCGGGACAGGGAAGGTTCACCCCTCCACTTT	CAISGAASRDREGSPLHF
NA	TRBV25-1	NA	13	TRBJ2-1	TGTGCCAGCAGTGTTCACGGGGAGAACGAGCAGTTCTTC	CASSVHGENEQFF